This TCR beta chain originates from a study of a mutant IDH1 vaccine in newly diagnosed glioma. Time point of the sample: week 23, last vaccination. A single vaccine dose contained 300 ug of mutant IDH1 20-mer peptide, and topical imiquimod was used with it. Of note for this clone: Its target is unknown.

The assay was immunoSEQ multiplex PCR, and TCRdb's table has in-frame clones only and misses some. The table lists about 72,000 clones, nearly 85% of them singletons. This specimen was PBMCs, taken from a glioma patient whose treatment included an IDH1 peptide vaccine. The TCR comes from a man younger than 30 with glioma.

The CDR3 spells CASSPSGVGNTIYF. The CDR3 coding sequence is TGCGCCAGCAGCCCGTCGGGAGTTGGAAACACCATATATTTT. The genes are TRBV5-1 and TRBJ1-3; D remains unclear. Trimming shortened V by 4 bases and J by 3 bases, and 11 bases separated the two germline ends. Germline CDR1 reads SGHRS; CDR2 reads YFSETQ. The CDR3 totals 14 residues.